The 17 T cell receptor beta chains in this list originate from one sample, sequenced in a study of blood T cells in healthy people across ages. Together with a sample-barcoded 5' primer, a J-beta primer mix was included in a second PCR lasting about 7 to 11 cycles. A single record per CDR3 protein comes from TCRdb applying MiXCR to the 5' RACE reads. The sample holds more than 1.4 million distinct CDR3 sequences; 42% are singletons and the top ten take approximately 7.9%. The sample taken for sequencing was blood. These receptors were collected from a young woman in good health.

The chain's CDR3 is CASSLVPGGFYEQFF. CDR3 DNA sequence: TGTGCCAGCAGCTTGGTCCCAGGGGGCTTCTATGAGCAGTTCTTC. This chain links TRBV5-8 with TRBJ2-1; 8 positions match TRBD1. Germline V gives CDR1 SGHTS, CDR2 YDEGEE. The V and J ends lost 0 bases and 8 bases, in that order; junction bases with no gene match: 7. This CDR3 spans 15 amino acids.

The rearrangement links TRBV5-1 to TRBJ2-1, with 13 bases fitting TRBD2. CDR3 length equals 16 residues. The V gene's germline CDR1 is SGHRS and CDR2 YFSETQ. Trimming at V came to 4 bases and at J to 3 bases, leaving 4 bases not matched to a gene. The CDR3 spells CASSRRTSGGYNEQFF. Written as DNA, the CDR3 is TGCGCCAGCAGCCGCCGGACTAGCGGGGGCTACAATGAGCAGTTCTTC.

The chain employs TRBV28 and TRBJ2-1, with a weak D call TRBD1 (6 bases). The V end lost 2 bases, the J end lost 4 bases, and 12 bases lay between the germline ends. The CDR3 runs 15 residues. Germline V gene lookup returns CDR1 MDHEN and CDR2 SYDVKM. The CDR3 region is CASSLITGSYNEQFF. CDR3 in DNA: TGTGCCAGCAGTTTAATTACAGGGTCGTACAATGAGCAGTTCTTC.

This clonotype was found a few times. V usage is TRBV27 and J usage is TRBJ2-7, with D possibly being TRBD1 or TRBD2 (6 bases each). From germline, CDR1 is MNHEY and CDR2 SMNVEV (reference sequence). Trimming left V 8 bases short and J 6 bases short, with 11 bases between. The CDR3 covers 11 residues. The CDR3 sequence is CASSRGVEQYF. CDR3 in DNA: TGTGCCAGCTCGAGGGGGGTCGAGCAGTACTTC.

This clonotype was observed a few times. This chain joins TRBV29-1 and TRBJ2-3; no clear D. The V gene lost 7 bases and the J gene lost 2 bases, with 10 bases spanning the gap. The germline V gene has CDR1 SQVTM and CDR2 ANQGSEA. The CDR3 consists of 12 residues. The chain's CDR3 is CSAVGITDTQYF. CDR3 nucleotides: TGCAGCGCGGTGGGGATCACAGATACGCAGTATTTT.

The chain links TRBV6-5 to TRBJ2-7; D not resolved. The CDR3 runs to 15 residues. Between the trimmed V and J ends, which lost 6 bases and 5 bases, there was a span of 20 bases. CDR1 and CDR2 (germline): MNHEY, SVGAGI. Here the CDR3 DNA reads TGTGCCAGCAGCCGAGAGTGGTCCCCCGGAAACGAGCAGTACTTC. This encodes CASSREWSPGNEQYF.

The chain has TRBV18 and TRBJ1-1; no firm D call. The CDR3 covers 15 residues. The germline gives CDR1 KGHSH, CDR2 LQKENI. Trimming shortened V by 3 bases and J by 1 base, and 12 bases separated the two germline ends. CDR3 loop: CASSPRTPGNTEAFF. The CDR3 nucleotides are TGTGCCAGCTCACCCAGAACCCCAGGGAACACTGAAGCTTTCTTT.

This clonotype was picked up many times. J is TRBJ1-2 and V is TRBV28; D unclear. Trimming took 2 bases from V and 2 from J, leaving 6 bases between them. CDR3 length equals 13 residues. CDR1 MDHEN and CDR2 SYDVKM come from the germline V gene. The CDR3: CASSLVANYGYTF. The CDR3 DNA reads TGTGCCAGCAGTTTAGTGGCAAACTATGGCTACACCTTC.

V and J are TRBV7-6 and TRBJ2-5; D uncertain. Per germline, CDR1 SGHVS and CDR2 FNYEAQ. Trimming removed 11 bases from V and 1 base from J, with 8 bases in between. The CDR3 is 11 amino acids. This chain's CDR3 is CAHLCQETQYF. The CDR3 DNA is TGTGCCCACCTGTGCCAAGAGACCCAGTACTTC. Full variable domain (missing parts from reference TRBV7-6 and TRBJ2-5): GAGVSQSPRYKVTKRGQDVALRCDPISGHVSLYWYRQALGQGPEFLTYFNYEAQQDKSGLPNDRFSAERPEGSISTLTIQRTEQRDSAMYRCAHLCQETQYFGPGTRLLVL.

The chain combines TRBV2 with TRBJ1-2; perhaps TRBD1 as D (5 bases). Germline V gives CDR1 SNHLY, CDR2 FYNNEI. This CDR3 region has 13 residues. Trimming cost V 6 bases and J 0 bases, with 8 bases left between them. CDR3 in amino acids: CASRRDPNYGYTF. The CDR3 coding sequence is TGTGCCAGCAGGAGGGACCCTAACTATGGCTACACCTTC.

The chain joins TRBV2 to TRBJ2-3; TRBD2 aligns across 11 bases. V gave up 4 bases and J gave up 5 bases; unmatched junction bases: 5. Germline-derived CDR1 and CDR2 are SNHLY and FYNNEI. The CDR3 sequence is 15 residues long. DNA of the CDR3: TGTGCCAGCAGTGTACTAGCGGGGGCCGGAGATACGCAGTATTTT. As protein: CASSVLAGAGDTQYF.

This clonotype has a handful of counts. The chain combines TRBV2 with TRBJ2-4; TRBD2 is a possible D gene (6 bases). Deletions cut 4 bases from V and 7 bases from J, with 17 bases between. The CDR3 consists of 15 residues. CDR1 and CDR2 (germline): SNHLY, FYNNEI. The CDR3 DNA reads TGTGCCAGCAGTGGATCGGGAGTATCGGGGAACATTCAGTACTTC. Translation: CASSGSGVSGNIQYF.

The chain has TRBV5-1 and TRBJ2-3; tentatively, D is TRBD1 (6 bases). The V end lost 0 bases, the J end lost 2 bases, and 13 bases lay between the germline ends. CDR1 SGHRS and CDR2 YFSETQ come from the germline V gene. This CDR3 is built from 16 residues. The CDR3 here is CASSLGRQALTDTQYF. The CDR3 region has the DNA TGCGCCAGCAGCTTGGGGCGACAGGCCCTCACAGATACGCAGTATTTT.

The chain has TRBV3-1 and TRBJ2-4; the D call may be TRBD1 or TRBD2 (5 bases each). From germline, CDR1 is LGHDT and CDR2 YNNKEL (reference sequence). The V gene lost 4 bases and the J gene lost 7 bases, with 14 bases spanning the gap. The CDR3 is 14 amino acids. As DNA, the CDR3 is TGTGCCAGCAGCCCGTCGGGGCCGGCGAACATTCAGTACTTC. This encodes CASSPSGPANIQYF. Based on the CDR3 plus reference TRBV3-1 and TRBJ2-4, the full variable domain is DTAVSQTPKYLVTQMGNDKSIKCEQNLGHDTMYWYKQDSKKFLKIMFSYNNKELIINETVPNRFSPKSPDKAHLNLHINSLELGDSAVYFCASSPSGPANIQYFGAGTRLSVL.

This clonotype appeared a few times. DNA of the CDR3: TGTGCCACCAGCAAACTAGGGGAGACCCAGTACTTC. The encoded protein is CATSKLGETQYF. V gene TRBV15 combines with J gene TRBJ2-7, with a possible D match to TRBD2 (5 bases). Matching the DNA end better, TRBJ2-5 makes the J call doubtful. This CDR3 is built from 12 residues. CDR1 LNHNV and CDR2 YYDKDF come from the germline V gene (reference sequence).

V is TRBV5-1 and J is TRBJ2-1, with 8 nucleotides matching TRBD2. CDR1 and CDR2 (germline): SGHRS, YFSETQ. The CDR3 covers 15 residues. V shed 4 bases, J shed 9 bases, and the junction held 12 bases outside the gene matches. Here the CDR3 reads CASSPPGLVFREQFF. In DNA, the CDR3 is TGCGCCAGCAGCCCGCCGGGACTAGTATTTCGTGAGCAGTTCTTC.

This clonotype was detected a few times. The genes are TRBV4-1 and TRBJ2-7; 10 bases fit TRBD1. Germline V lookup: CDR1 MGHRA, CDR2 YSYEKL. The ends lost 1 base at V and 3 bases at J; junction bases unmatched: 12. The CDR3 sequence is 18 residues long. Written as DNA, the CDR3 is TGCGCCAGCAGCCAAGTTCTCGGTGGGGGGACAGGGGTCTACGAGCAGTACTTC. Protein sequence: CASSQVLGGGTGVYEQYF.